One TCR beta chain is described in this entry. Its antigen is undetermined. This sample is part of a study of T-cell reconstitution after alpha-beta-depleted transplantation in children. General observations from the study: Hyperexpanded clones declined; after one year, newly produced T cells mostly supplied diversity. There were reportedly several hundred expanded graft clones from which alpha-beta T cells came about two months after transplant. Surviving recipient cells, namely T cells and thymic progenitors, were the source of high day-60 TCRbeta diversity in some patients.

V lost 1 base and J lost 4, with 7 bases in between. The CDR3 is made up of 13 amino acids. The germline CDR1 and CDR2 sequences are PRHDT and FYEKMQ (reference sequence). The library targeted TCRbeta and was prepared with unique molecular identifiers. TCRdb itself ran the PCR reads through MiXCR, one entry per CDR3 protein. The sample consists of about 130,000 distinct CDR3 sequences, about 9.9% of them appearing once. The rearrangement links TRBV13 to TRBJ1-1, with no clear D. Source: PBMCs, mostly from graft donor cells, taken 180 days after TCRalphabeta/CD19-depleted stem cell transplant. The clonotype comes from a girl less than two years old who had a stem cell transplant for combined immunodeficiency, so the T cells may come from the graft donor. The CDR3 loop is CASSLEKGTEAFF. The CDR3 coding sequence is TGTGCCAGCAGCTTAGAAAAAGGCACTGAAGCTTTCTTT.